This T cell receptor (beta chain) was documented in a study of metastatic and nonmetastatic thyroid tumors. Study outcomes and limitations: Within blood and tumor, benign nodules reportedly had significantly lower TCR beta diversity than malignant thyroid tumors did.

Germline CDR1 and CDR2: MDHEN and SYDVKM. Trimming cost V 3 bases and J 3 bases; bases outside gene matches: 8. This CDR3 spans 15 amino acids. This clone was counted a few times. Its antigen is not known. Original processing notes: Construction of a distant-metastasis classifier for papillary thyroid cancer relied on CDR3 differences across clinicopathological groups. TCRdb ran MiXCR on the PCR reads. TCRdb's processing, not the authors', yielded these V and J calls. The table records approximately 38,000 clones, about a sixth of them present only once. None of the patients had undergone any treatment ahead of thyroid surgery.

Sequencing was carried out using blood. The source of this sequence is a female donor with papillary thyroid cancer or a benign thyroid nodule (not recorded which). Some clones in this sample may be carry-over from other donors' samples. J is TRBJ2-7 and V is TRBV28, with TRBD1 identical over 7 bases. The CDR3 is CASSFPTGKCYEQYF. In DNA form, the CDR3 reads TGTGCCAGCAGTTTTCCGACAGGGAAGTGCTACGAGCAGTACTTC.